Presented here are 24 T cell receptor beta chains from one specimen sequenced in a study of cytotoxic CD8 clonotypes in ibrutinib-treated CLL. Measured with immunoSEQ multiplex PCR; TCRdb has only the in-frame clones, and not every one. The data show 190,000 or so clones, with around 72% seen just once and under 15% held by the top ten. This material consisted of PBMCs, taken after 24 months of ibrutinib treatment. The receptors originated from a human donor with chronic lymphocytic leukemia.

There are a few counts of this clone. The CDR3 loop is CASSQTGADTQYF. In DNA, the CDR3 is TGTGCCAGCAGCCAGACTGGGGCGGATACGCAGTATTTT. The chain employs TRBV7-2 and TRBJ2-3, with a tentative D call TRBD1 (5 bases). The CDR3 has 13 residues. Per the germline V gene, CDR1 is SGHTA and CDR2 is FQGNSA. V lost 5 bases to trimming and J lost 6 bases, with 12 bases between them.

CDR3 nucleotide sequence: TGTGCCAGCAGCCCCAGAGGAGCGGGAGGGACCTACGAGCAGTACTTC. It codes for CASSPRGAGGTYEQYF. The chain has TRBV7-9 and TRBJ2-7; 10 nucleotides align to TRBD2. The CDR3 has 16 amino acids. Germline CDR1 reads SEHNR; CDR2 reads FQNEAQ (reference sequence). With V trimmed by 5 bases and J by 2 bases, 9 bases remained unmatched.

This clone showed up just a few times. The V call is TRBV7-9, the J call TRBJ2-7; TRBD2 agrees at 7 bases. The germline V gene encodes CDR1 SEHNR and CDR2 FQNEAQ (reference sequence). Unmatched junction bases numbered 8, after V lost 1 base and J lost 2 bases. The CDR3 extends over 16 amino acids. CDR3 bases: TGTGCCAGCAGCTTAGTTCGGGGACTATCCACCTACGAGCAGTACTTC. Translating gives CASSLVRGLSTYEQYF.

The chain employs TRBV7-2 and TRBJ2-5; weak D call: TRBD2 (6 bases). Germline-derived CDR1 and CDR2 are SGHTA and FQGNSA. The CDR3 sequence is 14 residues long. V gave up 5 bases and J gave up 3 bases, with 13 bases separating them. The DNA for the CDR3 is TGTGCCAGCAGCCCCCTACTAGCTAAAGAGACCCAGTACTTC. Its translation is CASSPLLAKETQYF.

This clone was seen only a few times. CDR3 protein: CAISEPWDSQTYEQYF. For the CDR3, the DNA is TGTGCCATCAGTGAGCCCTGGGACAGCCAGACCTACGAGCAGTACTTC. The chain combines TRBV10-3 with TRBJ2-7, with 7 bases matching TRBD1. This CDR3 spans 16 amino acids. The germline CDR1 and CDR2 sequences are ENHRY and SYGVKD. The V segment lost 2 bases and the J segment 2 bases; nucleotides outside the gene matches: 9.

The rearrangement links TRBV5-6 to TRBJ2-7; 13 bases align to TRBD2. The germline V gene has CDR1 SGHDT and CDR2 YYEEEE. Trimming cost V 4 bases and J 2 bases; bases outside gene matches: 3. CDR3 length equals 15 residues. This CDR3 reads CASSRLAGGTYEQYF. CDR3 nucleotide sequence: TGTGCCAGCAGCCGACTAGCGGGAGGTACCTACGAGCAGTACTTC.

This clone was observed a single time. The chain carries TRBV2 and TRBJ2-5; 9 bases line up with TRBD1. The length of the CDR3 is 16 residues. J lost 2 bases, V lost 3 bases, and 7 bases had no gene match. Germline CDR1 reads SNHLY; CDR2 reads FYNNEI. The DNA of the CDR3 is TGTGCCAGCAGTGATTGGATAGGACAGGGGCAAGAGACCCAGTACTTC. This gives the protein CASSDWIGQGQETQYF.

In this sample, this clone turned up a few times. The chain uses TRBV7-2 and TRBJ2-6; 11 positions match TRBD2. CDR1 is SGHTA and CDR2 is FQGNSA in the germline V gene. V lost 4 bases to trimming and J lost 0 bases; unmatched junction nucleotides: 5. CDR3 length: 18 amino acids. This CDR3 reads CASSWTSGRDSGANVLTF. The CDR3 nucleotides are TGTGCCAGCAGCTGGACTAGCGGGCGTGACTCTGGGGCCAACGTCCTGACTTTC. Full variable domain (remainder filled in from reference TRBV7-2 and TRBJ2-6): GAGVSQSPSNKVTEKGKDVELRCDPISGHTALYWYRQSLGQGLEFLIYFQGNSAPDKSGLPSDRFSAERTGGSVSTLTIQRTQQEDSAVYLCASSWTSGRDSGANVLTFGAGSRLTVL.

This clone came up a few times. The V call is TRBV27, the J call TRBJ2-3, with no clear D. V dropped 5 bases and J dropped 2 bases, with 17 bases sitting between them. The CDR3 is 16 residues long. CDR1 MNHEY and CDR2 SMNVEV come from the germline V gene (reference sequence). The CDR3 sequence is CASSPDGRRVTDTQYF. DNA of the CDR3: TGTGCCAGCAGTCCCGACGGACGAAGGGTCACAGATACGCAGTATTTT.

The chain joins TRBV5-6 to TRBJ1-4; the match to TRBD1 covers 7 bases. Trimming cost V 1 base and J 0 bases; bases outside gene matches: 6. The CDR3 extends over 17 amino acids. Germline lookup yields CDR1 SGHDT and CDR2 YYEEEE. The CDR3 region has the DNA TGTGCCAGCAGCTTGTTGTACAGGGGATCAACTAATGAAAAACTGTTTTTT. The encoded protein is CASSLLYRGSTNEKLFF.

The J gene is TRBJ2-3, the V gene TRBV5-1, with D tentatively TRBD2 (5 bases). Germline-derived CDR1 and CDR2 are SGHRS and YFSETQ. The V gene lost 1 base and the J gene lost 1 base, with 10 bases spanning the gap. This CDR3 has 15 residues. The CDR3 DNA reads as TGCGCCAGCAGCTTGTCGGGATGGGGCACAGATACGCAGTATTTT. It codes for CASSLSGWGTDTQYF.

Here the CDR3 reads CAISEGQYNEQFF. The CDR3 nucleotides read TGTGCCATCAGTGAAGGTCAGTACAATGAGCAGTTCTTC. The chain couples TRBV10-3 to TRBJ2-1, with D hard to call. This CDR3 contains 13 residues. Germline V gene lookup returns CDR1 ENHRY and CDR2 SYGVKD. Trimming removed 3 bases from V and 4 bases from J, with 7 bases in between.

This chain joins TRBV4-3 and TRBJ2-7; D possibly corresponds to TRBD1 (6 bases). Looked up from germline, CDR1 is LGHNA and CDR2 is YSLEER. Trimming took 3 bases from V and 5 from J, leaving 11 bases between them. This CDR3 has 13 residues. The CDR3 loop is CASSQRNRDEQYF. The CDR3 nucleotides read TGCGCCAGCAGCCAGCGTAACAGGGACGAGCAGTACTTC.

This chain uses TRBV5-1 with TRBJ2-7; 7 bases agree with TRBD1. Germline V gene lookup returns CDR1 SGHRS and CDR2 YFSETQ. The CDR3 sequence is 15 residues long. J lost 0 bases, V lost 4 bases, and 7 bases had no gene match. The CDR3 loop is CASSAGTVLSYEQYF. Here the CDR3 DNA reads TGCGCCAGCAGCGCCGGGACAGTTCTCTCCTACGAGCAGTACTTC.

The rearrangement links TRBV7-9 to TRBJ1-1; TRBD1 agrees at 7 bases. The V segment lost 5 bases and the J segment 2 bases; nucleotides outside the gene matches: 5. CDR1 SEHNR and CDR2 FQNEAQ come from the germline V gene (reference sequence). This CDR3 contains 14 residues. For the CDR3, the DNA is TGTGCCAGCAGCCAGGGACAGCCCAACACTGAAGCTTTCTTT. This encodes CASSQGQPNTEAFF.

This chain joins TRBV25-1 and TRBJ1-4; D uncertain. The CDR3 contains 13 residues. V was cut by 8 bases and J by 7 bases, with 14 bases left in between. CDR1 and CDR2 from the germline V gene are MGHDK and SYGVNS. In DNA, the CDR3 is TGTGCCAGCTGCCCTTGGCGGAGTGAAAAACTGTTTTTT. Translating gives CASCPWRSEKLFF.

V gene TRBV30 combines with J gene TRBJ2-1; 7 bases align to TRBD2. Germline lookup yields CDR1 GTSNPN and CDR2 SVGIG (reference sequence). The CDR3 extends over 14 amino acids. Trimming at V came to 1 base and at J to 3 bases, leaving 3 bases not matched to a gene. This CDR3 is CAWSAGGSYNEQFF. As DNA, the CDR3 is TGTGCCTGGAGTGCGGGCGGGAGCTACAATGAGCAGTTCTTC.

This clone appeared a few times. The CDR3 loop is CASSYGTIYEQYF. CDR3 nucleotide sequence: TGTGCCAGCAGTTACGGCACCATCTACGAGCAGTACTTC. J is TRBJ2-7 and V is TRBV6-5; no clear D gene. The germline V gene encodes CDR1 MNHEY and CDR2 SVGAGI. With 2 bases removed from V and 3 bases from J, the gap between germline ends came to 8 bases. CDR3 length: 13 amino acids.

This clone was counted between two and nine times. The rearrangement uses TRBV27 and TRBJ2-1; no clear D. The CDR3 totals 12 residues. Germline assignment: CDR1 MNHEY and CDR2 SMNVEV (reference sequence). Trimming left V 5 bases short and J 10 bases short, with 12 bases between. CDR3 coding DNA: TGTGCCAGCAGTCCCCCGGGTCGGGAGCAGTTCTTC. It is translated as CASSPPGREQFF.

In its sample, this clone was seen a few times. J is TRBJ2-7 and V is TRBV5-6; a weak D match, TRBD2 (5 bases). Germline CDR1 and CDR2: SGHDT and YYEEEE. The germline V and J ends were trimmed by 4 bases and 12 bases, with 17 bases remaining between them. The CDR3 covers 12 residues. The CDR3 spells CASSQRANRGYF. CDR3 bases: TGTGCCAGCAGCCAGAGGGCCAACCGTGGGTACTTC.

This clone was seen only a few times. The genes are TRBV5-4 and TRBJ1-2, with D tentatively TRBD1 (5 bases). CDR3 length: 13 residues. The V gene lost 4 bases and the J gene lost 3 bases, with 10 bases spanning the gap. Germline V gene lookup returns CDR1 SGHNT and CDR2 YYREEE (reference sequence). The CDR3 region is CASSLSRDYGYTF. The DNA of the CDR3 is TGTGCCAGCAGCCTATCCAGGGACTATGGCTACACCTTC.

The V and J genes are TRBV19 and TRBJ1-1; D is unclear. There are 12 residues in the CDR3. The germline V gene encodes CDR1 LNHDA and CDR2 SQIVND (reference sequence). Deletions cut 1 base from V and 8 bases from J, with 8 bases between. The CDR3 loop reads CASSIVLGEAFF. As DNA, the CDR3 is TGTGCCAGTAGTATAGTTCTGGGAGAAGCTTTCTTT.

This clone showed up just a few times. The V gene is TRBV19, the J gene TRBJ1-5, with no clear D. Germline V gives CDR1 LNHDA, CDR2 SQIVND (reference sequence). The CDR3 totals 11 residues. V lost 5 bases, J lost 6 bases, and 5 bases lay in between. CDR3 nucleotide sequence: TGTGCCAGTAGTTCCGGTCAGCCCCAGCATTTT. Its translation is CASSSGQPQHF.

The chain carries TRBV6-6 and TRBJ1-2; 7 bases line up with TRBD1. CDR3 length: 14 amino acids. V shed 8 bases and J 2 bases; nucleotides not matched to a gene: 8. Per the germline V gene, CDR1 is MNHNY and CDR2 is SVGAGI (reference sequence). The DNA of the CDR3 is TGTGCCAGCGAAGCCACAGGGGTGAACTATGGCTACACCTTC. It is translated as CASEATGVNYGYTF.